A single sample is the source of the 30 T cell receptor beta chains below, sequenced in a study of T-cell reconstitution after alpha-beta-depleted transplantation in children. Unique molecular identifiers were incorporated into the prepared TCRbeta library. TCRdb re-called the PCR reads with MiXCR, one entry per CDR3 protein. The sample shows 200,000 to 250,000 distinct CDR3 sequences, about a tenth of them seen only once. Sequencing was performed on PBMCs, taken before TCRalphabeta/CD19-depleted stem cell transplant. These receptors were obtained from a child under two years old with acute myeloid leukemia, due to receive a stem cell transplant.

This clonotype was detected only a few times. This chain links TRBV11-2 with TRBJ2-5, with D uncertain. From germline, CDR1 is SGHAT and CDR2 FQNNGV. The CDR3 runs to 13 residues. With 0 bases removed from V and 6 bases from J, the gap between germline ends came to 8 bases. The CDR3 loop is CASSLDYAKTQYF. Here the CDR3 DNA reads TGTGCCAGCAGCTTAGATTACGCGAAGACCCAGTACTTC.

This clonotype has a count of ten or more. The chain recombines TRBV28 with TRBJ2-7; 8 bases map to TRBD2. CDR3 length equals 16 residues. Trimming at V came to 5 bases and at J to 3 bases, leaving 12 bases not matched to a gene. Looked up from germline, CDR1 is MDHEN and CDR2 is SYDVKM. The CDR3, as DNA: TGTGCCAGCAGTCCGTGGGGAGCGGGAGAGGACTACGAGCAGTACTTC. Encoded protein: CASSPWGAGEDYEQYF.

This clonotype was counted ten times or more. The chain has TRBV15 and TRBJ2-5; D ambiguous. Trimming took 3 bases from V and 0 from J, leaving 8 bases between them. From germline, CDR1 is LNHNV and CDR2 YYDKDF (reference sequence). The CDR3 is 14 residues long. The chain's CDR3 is CATSRVRNQETQYF. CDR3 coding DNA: TGTGCCACCAGCAGGGTCCGAAACCAAGAGACCCAGTACTTC.

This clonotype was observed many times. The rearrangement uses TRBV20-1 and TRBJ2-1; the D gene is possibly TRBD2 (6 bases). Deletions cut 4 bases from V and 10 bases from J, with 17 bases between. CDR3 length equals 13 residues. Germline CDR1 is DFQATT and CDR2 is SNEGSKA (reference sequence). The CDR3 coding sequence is TGCAGTGCTACCAGGACCCCGGCGGGGGAGCAGTTCTTC. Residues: CSATRTPAGEQFF.

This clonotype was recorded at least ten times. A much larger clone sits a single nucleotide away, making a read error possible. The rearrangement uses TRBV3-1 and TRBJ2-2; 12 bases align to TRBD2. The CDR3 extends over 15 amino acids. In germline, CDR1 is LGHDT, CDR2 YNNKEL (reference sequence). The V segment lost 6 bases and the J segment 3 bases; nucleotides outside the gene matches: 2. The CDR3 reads CASRRLAGDTGELFF. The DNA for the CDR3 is TGTGCCAGCAGACGACTAGCGGGAGACACCGGGGAGCTGTTTTTT.

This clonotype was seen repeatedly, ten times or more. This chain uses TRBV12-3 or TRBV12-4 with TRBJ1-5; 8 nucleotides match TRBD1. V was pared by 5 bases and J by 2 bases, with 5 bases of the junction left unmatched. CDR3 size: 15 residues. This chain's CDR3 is CASSNQDRGNQPQHF. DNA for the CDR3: TGTGCCAGCAGTAACCAGGACAGGGGCAATCAGCCCCAGCATTTT.

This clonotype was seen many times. For the CDR3, the DNA is TGTGCCAGTAGTATAGGTAGGGCGAACACCGGGGAGCTGTTTTTT. Translation gives CASSIGRANTGELFF. This chain connects TRBV19 to TRBJ2-2; D unresolved. V was pared by 1 base and J by 0 bases, with 6 bases between. This CDR3 is 15 amino acids long. Germline lookup yields CDR1 LNHDA and CDR2 SQIVND (reference sequence).

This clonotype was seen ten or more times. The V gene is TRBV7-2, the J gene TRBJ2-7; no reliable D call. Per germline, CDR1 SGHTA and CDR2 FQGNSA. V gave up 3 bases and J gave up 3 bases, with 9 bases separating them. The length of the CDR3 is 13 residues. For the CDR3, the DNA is TGTGCCAGCAGCTTTGTTAGAGACTACGAGCAGTACTTC. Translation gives CASSFVRDYEQYF.

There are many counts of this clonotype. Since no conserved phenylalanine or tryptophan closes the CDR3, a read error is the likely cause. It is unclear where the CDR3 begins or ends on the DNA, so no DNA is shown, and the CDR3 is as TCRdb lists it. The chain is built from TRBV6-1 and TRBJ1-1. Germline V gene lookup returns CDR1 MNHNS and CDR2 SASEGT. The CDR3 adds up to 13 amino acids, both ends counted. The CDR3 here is CASSGSLRLVDRL.

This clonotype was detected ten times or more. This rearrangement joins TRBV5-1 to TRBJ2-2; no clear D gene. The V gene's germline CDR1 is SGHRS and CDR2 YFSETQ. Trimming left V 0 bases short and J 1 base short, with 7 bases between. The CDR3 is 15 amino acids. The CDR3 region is CASSLARQNTGELFF. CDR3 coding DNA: TGCGCCAGCAGCTTGGCCAGACAGAACACCGGGGAGCTGTTTTTT.

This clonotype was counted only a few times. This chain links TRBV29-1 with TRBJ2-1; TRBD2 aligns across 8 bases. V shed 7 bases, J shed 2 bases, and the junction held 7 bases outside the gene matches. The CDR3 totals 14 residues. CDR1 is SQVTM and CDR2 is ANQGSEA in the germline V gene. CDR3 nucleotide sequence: TGCAGCGCAGATCTAGCGGGTGCCTACAATGAGCAGTTCTTC. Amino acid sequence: CSADLAGAYNEQFF.

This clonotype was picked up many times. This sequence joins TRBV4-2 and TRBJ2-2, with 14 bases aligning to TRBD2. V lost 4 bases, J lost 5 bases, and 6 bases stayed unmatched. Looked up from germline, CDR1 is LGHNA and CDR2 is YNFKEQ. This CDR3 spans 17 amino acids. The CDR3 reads CASSRRGTSGSTGELFF. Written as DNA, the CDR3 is TGTGCCAGCAGCCGCCGAGGGACTAGCGGGAGTACCGGGGAGCTGTTTTTT.

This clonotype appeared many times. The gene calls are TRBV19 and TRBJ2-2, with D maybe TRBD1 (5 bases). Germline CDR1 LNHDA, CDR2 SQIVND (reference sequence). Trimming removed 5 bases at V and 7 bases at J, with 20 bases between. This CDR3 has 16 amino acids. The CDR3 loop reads CASSQGRGTTIGELFF. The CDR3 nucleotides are TGTGCCAGTAGTCAGGGTAGGGGAACAACAATCGGGGAGCTGTTTTTT.

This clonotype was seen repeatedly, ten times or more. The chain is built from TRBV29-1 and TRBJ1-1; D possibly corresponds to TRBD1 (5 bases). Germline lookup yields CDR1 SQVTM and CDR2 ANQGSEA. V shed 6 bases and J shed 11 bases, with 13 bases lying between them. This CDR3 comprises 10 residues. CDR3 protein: CSVARVGAFF. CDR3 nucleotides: TGCAGCGTCGCCAGGGTTGGGGCTTTCTTT.

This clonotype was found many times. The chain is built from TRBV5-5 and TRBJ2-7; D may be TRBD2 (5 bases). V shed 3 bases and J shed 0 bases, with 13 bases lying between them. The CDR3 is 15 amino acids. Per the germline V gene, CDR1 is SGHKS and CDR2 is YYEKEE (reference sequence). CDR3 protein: CASSYIGGLSYEQYF. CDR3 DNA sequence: TGTGCCAGCAGCTATATTGGAGGTCTCTCCTACGAGCAGTACTTC.

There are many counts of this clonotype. CDR3 sequence reads: CASSQGTSKMISYNEQFF. In DNA, the CDR3 is TGCGCCAGCAGCCAAGGGACTAGCAAGATGATCTCCTACAATGAGCAGTTCTTC. V and J are TRBV4-1 and TRBJ2-1; 8 nucleotides agree with TRBD2. J lost 0 bases, V lost 1 base, and 8 bases had no gene match. The CDR3 spans 18 residues. CDR1 MGHRA and CDR2 YSYEKL come from the germline V gene.

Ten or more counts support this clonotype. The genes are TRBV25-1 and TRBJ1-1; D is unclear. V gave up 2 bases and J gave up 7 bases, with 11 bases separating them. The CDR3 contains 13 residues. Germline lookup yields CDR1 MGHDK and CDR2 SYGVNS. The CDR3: CASSEQVGDEAFF. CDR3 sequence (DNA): TGTGCCAGCAGTGAACAGGTCGGGGATGAAGCTTTCTTT.

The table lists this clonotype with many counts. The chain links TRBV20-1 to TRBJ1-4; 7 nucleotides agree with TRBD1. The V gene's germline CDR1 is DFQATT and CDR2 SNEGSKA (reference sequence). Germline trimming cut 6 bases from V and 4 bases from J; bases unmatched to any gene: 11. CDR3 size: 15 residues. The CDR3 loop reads CSATTGQEVNEKLFF. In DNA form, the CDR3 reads TGCAGTGCCACCACCGGACAGGAGGTTAATGAAAAACTGTTTTTT.

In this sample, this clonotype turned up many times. DNA for the CDR3: TGCGCCATCCACGGAGTTGAGCAGTACTTC. Translated, it gives CAIHGVEQYF. The rearrangement links TRBV5-1 to TRBJ2-7, with no clear D. Germline lookup yields CDR1 SGHRS and CDR2 YFSETQ. The CDR3 runs 10 residues. V was shortened by 9 bases and J by 7 bases, with 11 bases between the two germline ends.

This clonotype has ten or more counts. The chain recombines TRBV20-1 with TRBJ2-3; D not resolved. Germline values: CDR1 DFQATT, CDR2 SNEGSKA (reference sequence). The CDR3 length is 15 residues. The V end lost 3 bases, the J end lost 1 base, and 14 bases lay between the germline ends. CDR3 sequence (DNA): TGCAGTGCTAGCCGACCTCCTATCGGCACAGATACGCAGTATTTT. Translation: CSASRPPIGTDTQYF.

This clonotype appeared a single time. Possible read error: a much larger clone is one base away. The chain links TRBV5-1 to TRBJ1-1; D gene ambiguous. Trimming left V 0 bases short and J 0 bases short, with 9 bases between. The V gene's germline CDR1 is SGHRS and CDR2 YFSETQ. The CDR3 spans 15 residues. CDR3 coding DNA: TGCGCCAGCAGCTTGGCTGGGATCATGAACACTGAAGCTTTCTTT. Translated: CASSLAGIMNTEAFF.

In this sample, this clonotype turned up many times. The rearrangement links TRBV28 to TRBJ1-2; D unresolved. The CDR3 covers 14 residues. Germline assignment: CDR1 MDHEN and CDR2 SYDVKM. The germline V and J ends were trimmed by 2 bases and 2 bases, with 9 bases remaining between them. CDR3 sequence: CASSLSWRNYGYTF. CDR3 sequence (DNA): TGTGCCAGCAGTTTAAGCTGGCGAAACTATGGCTACACCTTC.

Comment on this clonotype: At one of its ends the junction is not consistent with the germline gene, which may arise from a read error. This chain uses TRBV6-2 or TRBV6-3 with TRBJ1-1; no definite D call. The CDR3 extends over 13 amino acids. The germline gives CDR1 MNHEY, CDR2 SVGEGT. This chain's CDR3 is CASSYRPNTEAFF. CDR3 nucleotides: TGTGCCAGCAGTTACAGGCCGAACACTGAAGCGTTCTTT.

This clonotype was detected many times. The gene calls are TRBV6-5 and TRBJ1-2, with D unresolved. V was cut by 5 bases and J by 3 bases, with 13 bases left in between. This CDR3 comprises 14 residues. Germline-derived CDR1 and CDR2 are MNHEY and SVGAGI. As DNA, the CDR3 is TGTGCCAGCAGTCCCGTCTCGGCCCACTATGGCTACACCTTC. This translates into CASSPVSAHYGYTF.

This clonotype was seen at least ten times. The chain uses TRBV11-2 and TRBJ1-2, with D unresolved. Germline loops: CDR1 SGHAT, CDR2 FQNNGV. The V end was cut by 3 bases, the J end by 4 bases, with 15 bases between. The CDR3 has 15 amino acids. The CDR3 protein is CASSFLPSPGYGYTF. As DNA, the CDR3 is TGTGCCAGCAGCTTCCTCCCCTCACCGGGCTATGGCTACACCTTC.

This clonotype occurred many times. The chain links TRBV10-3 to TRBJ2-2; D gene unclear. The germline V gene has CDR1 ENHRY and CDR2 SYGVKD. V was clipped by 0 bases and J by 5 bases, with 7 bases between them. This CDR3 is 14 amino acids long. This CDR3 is CAISESGRTGELFF. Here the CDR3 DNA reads TGTGCCATCAGTGAGTCCGGAAGAACCGGGGAGCTGTTTTTT.

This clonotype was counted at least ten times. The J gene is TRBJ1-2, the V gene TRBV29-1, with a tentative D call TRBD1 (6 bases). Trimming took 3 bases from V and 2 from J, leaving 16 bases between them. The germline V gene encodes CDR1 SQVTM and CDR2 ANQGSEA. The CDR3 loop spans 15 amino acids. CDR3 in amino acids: CSVDWGATGNYGYTF. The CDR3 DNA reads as TGCAGCGTTGATTGGGGGGCTACAGGGAACTATGGCTACACCTTC.

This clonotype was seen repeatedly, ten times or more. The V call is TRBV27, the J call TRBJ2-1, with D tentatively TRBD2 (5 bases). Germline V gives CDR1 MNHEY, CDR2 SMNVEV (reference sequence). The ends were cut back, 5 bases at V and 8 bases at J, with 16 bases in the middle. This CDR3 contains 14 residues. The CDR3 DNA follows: TGTGCCAGCAGTCCGACGATAGCGTTCCATGAGCAGTTCTTC. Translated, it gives CASSPTIAFHEQFF.

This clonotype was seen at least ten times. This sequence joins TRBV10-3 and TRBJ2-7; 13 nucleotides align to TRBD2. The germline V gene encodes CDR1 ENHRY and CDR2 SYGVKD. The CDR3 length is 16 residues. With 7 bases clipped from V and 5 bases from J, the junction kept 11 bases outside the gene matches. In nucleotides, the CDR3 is TGTGCCATCATCGGAACTAGCGGGAGGGCCAGAAACGAGCAGTACTTC. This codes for CAIIGTSGRARNEQYF.

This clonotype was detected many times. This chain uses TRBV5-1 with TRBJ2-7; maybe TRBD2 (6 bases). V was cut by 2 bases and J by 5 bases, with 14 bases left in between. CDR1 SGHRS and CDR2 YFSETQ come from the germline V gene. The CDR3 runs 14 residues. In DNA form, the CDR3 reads TGCGCCAGCAGCTTTTATACGGGAGTGGACGAGCAGTACTTC. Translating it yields CASSFYTGVDEQYF.